Shown below are 7 T cell receptor beta chains from a single sample sequenced in a study of beta chain features in type 1 diabetes. General study results and limits: Shorter TCRB CDR3s, moderately but significantly so, marked every one of the four CD4+ subsets in Type 1 diabetes patients.

Antigen specificity for these receptors is unknown. cDNA synthesis used the whole RNA isolate, giving expressed TCRB sequences. Assay used: immunoSEQ multiplex PCR; TCRdb lists only in-frame clones, some missing. This table has over 90,000 clones, under 30% appearing once. Sequenced sample: central memory CD4+ T cells from blood. These receptors all come from a woman between 18 and 30 years old with type 1 diabetes.

The J gene is TRBJ1-1, the V gene TRBV7-9; D uncertain. The CDR3 is made up of 14 amino acids. In germline, CDR1 is SEHNR, CDR2 FQNEAQ (reference sequence). Between the trimmed V and J ends, which lost 4 bases and 1 base, there was a span of 10 bases. CDR3 residues: CASSSLEGNTEAFF. The CDR3 bases are TGTGCCAGCAGCTCTCTTGAGGGGAACACTGAAGCTTTCTTT.

The rearrangement links TRBV9 to TRBJ2-5; no firm D call. Per the germline V gene, CDR1 is SGDLS and CDR2 is YYNGEE. CDR3 length: 15 amino acids. Trimming removed 4 bases at V and 2 bases at J, with 15 bases between. The CDR3 reads CASSPLWAGQETQYF. DNA of the CDR3: TGTGCCAGCAGCCCTCTCTGGGCAGGACAAGAGACCCAGTACTTC.

This clone showed up just a few times. The chain carries TRBV5-1 and TRBJ1-2; tentatively, D is TRBD1 (5 bases). The ends were cut back, 4 bases at V and 4 bases at J, with 20 bases in the middle. This CDR3 has 16 residues. The germline V gene encodes CDR1 SGHRS and CDR2 YFSETQ. CDR3 DNA sequence: TGCGCCAGCAGCCTGGACACGGCTGTGAGGTCCTATGGCTACACCTTC. Translation gives CASSLDTAVRSYGYTF.

The chain couples TRBV6-5 to TRBJ2-1; a weak D match, TRBD2 (5 bases). Germline V gene lookup returns CDR1 MNHEY and CDR2 SVGAGI. V was clipped by 2 bases and J by 5 bases, with 13 bases between them. This CDR3 is 15 amino acids long. The CDR3, as DNA: TGTGCCAGCAGTTACCGCGGGCCTCCAAACAATGAGCAGTTCTTC. Protein sequence: CASSYRGPPNNEQFF.

The chain links TRBV5-4 to TRBJ2-3; 14 bases match TRBD2. Germline lookup yields CDR1 SGHNT and CDR2 YYREEE (reference sequence). The CDR3 sequence is 17 residues long. J gave up 3 bases and V 4 bases, and 7 bases lay outside the gene matches. CDR3 sequence: CASSHGTSGSRTDTQYF. In DNA, the CDR3 is TGTGCCAGCAGCCACGGGACTAGCGGGAGTCGGACAGATACGCAGTATTTT.

The table lists this clone with a few counts. CDR3 residues: CASRIVPTDNEQFF. The CDR3 region has the DNA TGTGCCAGCAGAATTGTTCCTACGGACAATGAGCAGTTCTTC. This sequence joins TRBV6-6 and TRBJ2-1; D not certain. The germline V and J ends were trimmed by 6 bases and 5 bases, with 14 bases remaining between them. The CDR3 contains 14 residues. Germline V CDR1 and CDR2: MNHNY, SVGAGI (reference sequence).

This chain connects TRBV30 to TRBJ2-1, with D uncertain. Trimming shortened V by 0 bases and J by 8 bases, and 11 bases separated the two germline ends. There are 13 residues in the CDR3. The germline V gene has CDR1 GTSNPN and CDR2 SVGIG (reference sequence). The CDR3 sequence: CAWSVQTQDEQFF. The CDR3 DNA sequence: TGTGCCTGGAGTGTACAGACCCAGGATGAGCAGTTCTTC.